A selection of T cell receptor beta chains follows, all from one sample in a study of shared clonotypes between healthy human individuals. The method was immunoSEQ multiplex PCR; TCRdb's version includes in-frame clones alone and lacks a portion of them. The sample includes 600,000 or so clones, roughly 98% of them seen just once. The material sequenced was naive CD8+ T cells sorted from blood. These receptors were obtained from a man aged 25 to 40 in good health. Both conserved end residues are part of each CDR3. D genes are given only for firm matches. Expanded clones get a size class; other rows say once, few or many, or leave the size out.

d_call: TRBD2; v_call: TRBV7-2; j_call: TRBJ2-3; clone_size: -; cdr3_aa: CASSPGLAGGSTYTQYF; cdr3_nt: TGTGCCAGCAGCCCGGGACTAGCGGGAGGAAGCACATATACGCAGTATTTT
d_call: -; v_call: TRBV27; j_call: TRBJ2-6; clone_size: -; cdr3_aa: CASGVLSHSGANVLTF; cdr3_nt: TGTGCCAGCGGGGTCCTGTCTCACTCTGGGGCCAACGTCCTGACTTTC
d_call: -; v_call: TRBV11-2; j_call: TRBJ2-7; clone_size: -; cdr3_aa: CASSPYAASYEQYF; cdr3_nt: TGTGCCAGCAGCCCTTACGCGGCCTCCTACGAGCAGTACTTC
d_call: -; v_call: TRBV18; j_call: TRBJ2-1; clone_size: -; cdr3_aa: CASSEPQWVGLNEQFF; cdr3_nt: TGTGCCAGCTCCGAACCGCAGTGGGTGGGGCTCAATGAGCAGTTCTTC
d_call: -; v_call: TRBV15; j_call: TRBJ2-1; clone_size: -; cdr3_aa: CATSIDRGPYNEQFF; cdr3_nt: TGTGCCACCAGTATCGACAGAGGCCCCTACAATGAGCAGTTCTTC
d_call: TRBD2; v_call: TRBV29-1; j_call: TRBJ2-3; clone_size: -; cdr3_aa: CSVGRREVRGDTQYF; cdr3_nt: TGCAGCGTTGGGCGGCGGGAGGTGCGGGGAGATACGCAGTATTTT
d_call: TRBD1; v_call: TRBV13; j_call: TRBJ1-2; clone_size: -; cdr3_aa: CASSLRGQGVDGYTF; cdr3_nt: TGTGCCAGCAGCTTGAGGGGACAGGGGGTCGATGGCTACACCTTC
d_call: TRBD1; v_call: TRBV29-1; j_call: TRBJ2-1; clone_size: once; cdr3_aa: CSVDADRVNEQFF; cdr3_nt: TGCAGCGTTGACGCGGACAGGGTAAATGAGCAGTTCTTC
d_call: TRBD1; v_call: TRBV27; j_call: TRBJ1-1; clone_size: -; cdr3_aa: CASSFLPGTGDTEAFF; cdr3_nt: TGTGCCAGCAGTTTCCTACCTGGGACAGGGGACACTGAAGCTTTCTTT
d_call: -; v_call: TRBV2; j_call: TRBJ2-3; clone_size: few; cdr3_aa: CASDVAENTDTQYF; cdr3_nt: TGTGCCAGCGACGTAGCGGAGAACACAGATACGCAGTATTTT
d_call: -; v_call: TRBV2; j_call: TRBJ2-2; clone_size: -; cdr3_aa: CASQILGNTGELFF; cdr3_nt: TGTGCCAGTCAGATCCTCGGAAACACCGGGGAGCTGTTTTTT
d_call: TRBD2; v_call: TRBV7-9; j_call: TRBJ2-7; clone_size: -; cdr3_aa: CASSSGLARHEQYF; cdr3_nt: TGTGCCAGCAGCTCCGGACTAGCGAGACACGAGCAGTACTTC
d_call: -; v_call: TRBV5-1; j_call: TRBJ2-3; clone_size: -; cdr3_aa: CASSSDRDTQYF; cdr3_nt: TGCGCCAGCAGCTCTGATCGTGATACGCAGTATTTT
d_call: TRBD1; v_call: TRBV23-1; j_call: TRBJ2-1; clone_size: -; cdr3_aa: CASSQPGTDNEQFF; cdr3_nt: TGCGCCAGCAGTCAGCCCGGGACAGACAATGAGCAGTTCTTC
d_call: -; v_call: TRBV27; j_call: TRBJ1-5; clone_size: -; cdr3_aa: CASRKGGAYSNQPQHF; cdr3_nt: TGTGCCAGCAGAAAGGGGGGCGCATATAGCAATCAGCCCCAGCATTTT
d_call: -; v_call: TRBV10-3; j_call: TRBJ2-2; clone_size: -; cdr3_aa: CAISESPGTGELFF; cdr3_nt: TGTGCCATCAGTGAGTCTCCGGGCACCGGGGAGCTGTTTTTT
d_call: -; v_call: TRBV7-8; j_call: TRBJ2-4; clone_size: -; cdr3_aa: CASSSPRTKNIQYF; cdr3_nt: TGTGCCAGCAGCTCCCCTAGAACCAAAAACATTCAGTACTTC
d_call: -; v_call: TRBV2; j_call: TRBJ1-2; clone_size: -; cdr3_aa: CASSFGQYGYTF; cdr3_nt: TGTGCCAGCAGCTTTGGACAGTATGGCTACACCTTC
d_call: -; v_call: TRBV5-1; j_call: TRBJ2-7; clone_size: once; cdr3_aa: CASSLEAGSPYEQYF; cdr3_nt: TGCGCCAGCAGCTTGGAGGCGGGCTCCCCGTACGAGCAGTACTTC
d_call: -; v_call: TRBV5-1; j_call: TRBJ2-3; clone_size: -; cdr3_aa: CASSPVVSGEFTDTQYF; cdr3_nt: TGCGCCAGCAGCCCTGTCGTTTCAGGGGAGTTCACAGATACGCAGTATTTT
d_call: TRBD1; v_call: TRBV5-1; j_call: TRBJ2-3; clone_size: -; cdr3_aa: CASSLALGQGYIDTQYF; cdr3_nt: TGCGCCAGCAGCTTGGCGTTGGGACAGGGATACATAGATACGCAGTATTTT
d_call: TRBD1; v_call: TRBV13; j_call: TRBJ2-7; clone_size: -; cdr3_aa: CASSFDTGGSYEQYF; cdr3_nt: TGTGCCAGCAGCTTTGACACAGGGGGCTCCTACGAGCAGTACTTC
d_call: -; v_call: TRBV29-1; j_call: TRBJ1-1; clone_size: -; cdr3_aa: CSVCMTQGSEAFF; cdr3_nt: TGCAGCGTTTGTATGACACAGGGTTCTGAAGCTTTCTTT
d_call: -; v_call: TRBV18; j_call: TRBJ2-7; clone_size: -; cdr3_aa: CASSSRTASSYEQYF; cdr3_nt: TGTGCCAGCTCATCACGGACGGCAAGCTCCTACGAGCAGTACTTC
d_call: -; v_call: TRBV7-6; j_call: TRBJ2-5; clone_size: -; cdr3_aa: CASSALGPGGETQYF; cdr3_nt: TGTGCCAGCAGCGCGTTGGGCCCTGGGGGAGAGACCCAGTACTTC
d_call: -; v_call: TRBV6-6; j_call: TRBJ1-5; clone_size: -; cdr3_aa: CASSYSGVGNQPQHF; cdr3_nt: TGTGCCAGCAGTTACTCAGGGGTTGGCAATCAGCCCCAGCATTTT
d_call: -; v_call: TRBV7-8; j_call: TRBJ2-1; clone_size: once; cdr3_aa: CASSSLAAPSRNEQFF; cdr3_nt: TGTGCCAGCAGCTCCCTCGCGGCCCCAAGCCGGAATGAGCAGTTCTTC
d_call: -; v_call: TRBV4-2; j_call: TRBJ2-1; clone_size: -; cdr3_aa: CASSRNIAVEQFF; cdr3_nt: TGTGCCAGCAGCCGTAATATAGCGGTTGAGCAGTTCTTC
d_call: -; v_call: TRBV6-5; j_call: TRBJ1-1; clone_size: -; cdr3_aa: CASTSTGGNTEAFF; cdr3_nt: TGTGCCAGCACCTCCACGGGGGGGAACACTGAAGCTTTCTTT
d_call: -; v_call: TRBV20-1; j_call: TRBJ2-1; clone_size: -; cdr3_aa: CSAREYNEQFF; cdr3_nt: TGCAGTGCTAGAGAATACAATGAGCAGTTCTTC
d_call: -; v_call: TRBV5-6; j_call: TRBJ1-2; clone_size: once; cdr3_aa: CASSFGGGYTF; cdr3_nt: TGTGCCAGCAGCTTTGGAGGAGGCTACACCTTC
d_call: TRBD1; v_call: TRBV7-9; j_call: TRBJ2-7; clone_size: -; cdr3_aa: CASSFSTGSNEQYF; cdr3_nt: TGTGCCAGCAGTTTTTCGACAGGGTCGAACGAGCAGTACTTC
d_call: TRBD2; v_call: TRBV4-1; j_call: TRBJ2-2; clone_size: -; cdr3_aa: CASRGLAEGRNTGELFF; cdr3_nt: TGCGCCAGCCGGGGACTAGCGGAAGGGAGGAACACCGGGGAGCTGTTTTTT
d_call: TRBD2; v_call: TRBV9; j_call: TRBJ2-5; clone_size: -; cdr3_aa: CASSVFSGRSLETQYF; cdr3_nt: TGTGCCAGCAGCGTATTTAGCGGGAGGTCTTTAGAGACCCAGTACTTC
d_call: TRBD1; v_call: TRBV5-5; j_call: TRBJ2-7; clone_size: -; cdr3_aa: CASTLRQGAYEQYF; cdr3_nt: TGTGCCAGCACCCTACGACAGGGGGCTTACGAGCAGTACTTC
d_call: -; v_call: TRBV27; j_call: TRBJ2-7; clone_size: -; cdr3_aa: CASGLGEQYF; cdr3_nt: TGTGCCAGCGGGTTGGGGGAGCAGTACTTC
d_call: -; v_call: TRBV5-1; j_call: TRBJ2-1; clone_size: -; cdr3_aa: CASSFLNFVDEQFF; cdr3_nt: TGCGCCAGCAGCTTTCTGAATTTCGTGGATGAGCAGTTCTTC
d_call: TRBD2; v_call: TRBV7-7; j_call: TRBJ2-1; clone_size: -; cdr3_aa: CASSLDLGGENEQFF; cdr3_nt: TGTGCCAGCAGCTTAGACTTGGGGGGGGAAAATGAGCAGTTCTTC
d_call: TRBD1; v_call: TRBV4-1; j_call: TRBJ2-3; clone_size: once; cdr3_aa: CASSQDPGTEYSTDTQYF; cdr3_nt: TGCGCCAGCAGCCAAGATCCGGGGACAGAGTATAGCACAGATACGCAGTATTTT
d_call: -; v_call: TRBV7-9; j_call: TRBJ1-1; clone_size: -; cdr3_aa: CASSFGDTEAFF; cdr3_nt: TGTGCCAGCAGCTTTGGTGACACTGAAGCTTTCTTT
d_call: -; v_call: TRBV29-1; j_call: TRBJ2-7; clone_size: -; cdr3_aa: CSVEDNAAFGEQYF; cdr3_nt: TGCAGCGTTGAAGATAATGCAGCTTTCGGCGAGCAGTACTTC
d_call: -; v_call: TRBV27; j_call: TRBJ2-5; clone_size: -; cdr3_aa: CASSPREGRYQETQYF; cdr3_nt: TGTGCCAGCAGTCCCCGGGAAGGCCGCTACCAAGAGACCCAGTACTTC
d_call: -; v_call: TRBV11-2; j_call: TRBJ2-7; clone_size: -; cdr3_aa: CASSLASWYEQYF; cdr3_nt: TGTGCCAGCAGCTTAGCTAGCTGGTACGAGCAGTACTTC
d_call: -; v_call: TRBV7-2; j_call: TRBJ1-1; clone_size: -; cdr3_aa: CASSDDTYTEAFF; cdr3_nt: TGTGCCAGCAGCGACGACACTTACACTGAAGCTTTCTTT
d_call: -; v_call: TRBV6-5; j_call: TRBJ2-2; clone_size: -; cdr3_aa: CASSPSEFTGELFF; cdr3_nt: TGTGCCAGCAGTCCTAGCGAGTTCACCGGGGAGCTGTTTTTT
d_call: -; v_call: TRBV5-6; j_call: TRBJ2-2; clone_size: -; cdr3_aa: CASSLAVGTGELFF; cdr3_nt: TGTGCCAGCAGCTTGGCGGTGGGCACCGGGGAGCTGTTTTTT
d_call: -; v_call: TRBV29-1; j_call: TRBJ2-1; clone_size: -; cdr3_aa: CSVVVSSANEQFF; cdr3_nt: TGCAGCGTTGTAGTGAGCTCCGCCAATGAGCAGTTCTTC
d_call: TRBD1; v_call: TRBV14; j_call: TRBJ2-5; clone_size: -; cdr3_aa: CASSQEAFIPTQGVSETQYF; cdr3_nt: TGTGCCAGCAGCCAAGAGGCCTTCATTCCAACACAGGGGGTATCAGAGACCCAGTACTTC
d_call: -; v_call: TRBV13; j_call: TRBJ2-1; clone_size: -; cdr3_aa: CASSLASSSYNEQFF; cdr3_nt: TGTGCCAGCAGTCTAGCGTCGAGCTCCTACAATGAGCAGTTCTTC
d_call: TRBD2; v_call: TRBV7-9; j_call: TRBJ2-1; clone_size: -; cdr3_aa: CASSHPPGLAGANEQFF; cdr3_nt: TGTGCCAGCAGCCACCCCCCCGGACTAGCGGGAGCTAATGAGCAGTTCTTC
d_call: -; v_call: TRBV5-6; j_call: TRBJ2-7; clone_size: -; cdr3_aa: CASSLQITYEQYF; cdr3_nt: TGTGCCAGCAGCTTGCAAATTACCTACGAGCAGTACTTC
d_call: -; v_call: TRBV19; j_call: TRBJ2-7; clone_size: -; cdr3_aa: CASSIGGFGYEQYF; cdr3_nt: TGTGCCAGTAGTATAGGGGGATTCGGCTACGAGCAGTACTTC
d_call: TRBD2; v_call: TRBV5-5; j_call: TRBJ2-3; clone_size: once; cdr3_aa: CASSLVSGVDTQYF; cdr3_nt: TGTGCCAGCAGCTTGGTTAGCGGGGTAGATACGCAGTATTTT
d_call: -; v_call: TRBV10-3; j_call: TRBJ2-7; clone_size: -; cdr3_aa: CAISESAEFYEQYF; cdr3_nt: TGTGCCATCAGTGAGTCGGCAGAATTCTACGAGCAGTACTTC
d_call: TRBD1; v_call: TRBV7-7; j_call: TRBJ2-5; clone_size: -; cdr3_aa: CASSLEDRGEGPQYF; cdr3_nt: TGTGCTAGCAGCTTAGAGGACAGGGGCGAGGGTCCCCAGTACTTC